This T cell receptor (beta chain) was recovered during a study of cytomegalovirus exposure and HLA in healthy donors. Broader study findings: The productive fraction for most TCR beta V segments was about 90% or about 30% in an earlier analysis. Specificity for CMV antigens was confirmed in vitro for three of the CMV-associated chains.

Trimming removed 3 bases from V and 3 bases from J; junction bases left unmatched: 3. The CDR3 is 14 amino acids. In germline, CDR1 is LNHDA, CDR2 SQIVND (reference sequence). Researchers ran the PCR with 60 Vbeta and 13 Jbeta primers. TCRdb's table, derived via immunoSEQ multiplex PCR, lists solely in-frame clones and lacks some. The table has over 150,000 clones, 70% to 80% seen once. Concerning this clone itself: Its antigen is unknown.

V is TRBV19 and J is TRBJ2-7, with 9 bases aligning to TRBD2. Sequenced input: PBMCs. This sequence originates from a man aged 50 to 60 in good health and CMV-seropositive. CDR3 loop: CASSIQRGDYEQYF. In nucleotides, the CDR3 is TGTGCCAGTAGTATTCAGCGGGGGGACTACGAGCAGTACTTC.